What follows is one T cell receptor (beta chain) and its context. Its target is unknown. This sample is part of a study of beta chain features in type 1 diabetes. The authors reverse transcribed all of the isolated RNA, so sequencing captured expressed TCRB transcripts. Sequencing used immunoSEQ multiplex PCR; TCRdb keeps in-frame clones, though not all of them. Here the sample spans 150,000 or so clones, approximately 62% being singletons. Per germline, CDR1 SGHTA and CDR2 FQGNSA. After removal of 1 base from V and 4 bases from J, the junction contained 1 base not matched to a gene. The CDR3 contains 15 residues. Regarding the study as a whole: Researchers reported that naive, central memory and Treg TCRB repertoires appeared more similar in patients than in healthy donors. Shorter TCRB CDR3s, moderately but significantly so, marked every one of the four CD4+ subsets in Type 1 diabetes patients. Individuals with type 1 diabetes displayed fewer insertions and more deletions at VDJ junctions.

By way of CD45RO/CCR7/CD25/CD127/CD95/CD27, the CD4+ regulatory, stem cell-like memory, central memory and naive cells were sorted. The sample taken for sequencing was naive CD4+ T cells from blood. V is TRBV7-2 and J is TRBJ2-1, with 10 bases lining up with TRBD2. This TCR was recovered from a man aged 25 to 40 with type 1 diabetes. Written as DNA, the CDR3 is TGTGCCAGCAGCTTAGAACTAGCGGGGTACAATGAGCAGTTCTTC. Translating it yields CASSLELAGYNEQFF.